This T cell receptor (beta chain) is from a study of patients and donors after allogeneic stem cell transplantation. J lost 4 bases, V lost 9 bases, and 16 bases had no gene match. This CDR3 is 16 amino acids long. TCRdb reanalysed the RT-PCR reads using MiXCR and keeps one entry per CDR3 protein. Here the sample spans 900,000 to 1,000,000 distinct CDR3 sequences, approximately 19% being singletons. The sequence was collected from a human donor who was either an allogeneic HSCT recipient or a stem cell or donor lymphocyte infusion donor (not recorded which). It is not recorded whose cells these are; they may come from a transplant donor. The sample taken for sequencing was blood, either unsorted or a sorted T cell fraction (not recorded which). The chain joins TRBV12-3 or TRBV12-4 to TRBJ2-5, with 8 bases fitting TRBD2. CDR3 sequence (DNA): TGTGCCAGTCGTACGGGAGGGGGGGCCCTCTCAGAGACCCAGTACTTC. It codes for CASRTGGGALSETQYF.